This TCR beta chain is from a study of beta chain features in type 1 diabetes. What was sequenced were expressed TCRB transcripts, since all of the isolated RNA had been reverse transcribed. Assay: immunoSEQ multiplex PCR; the TCRdb copy retains only in-frame clones and omits some. The sample shows nearly 700,000 clones, 13% of them seen only once. This clone was observed a few times. As yet, its antigen is unknown. Findings and limits, study-wide: Within each of all four CD4+ subsets, Type 1 diabetes patients had TCRB CDR3s that were moderately but significantly shorter.

Researchers reported sorting CD4+ naive, central memory, regulatory and stem cell-like memory cells via CD45RO/CCR7/CD25/CD127/CD95/CD27. Germline V gene data show CDR1 as LNHDA and CDR2 as SQIVND (reference sequence). CDR3 length equals 14 residues. V was pared by 5 bases and J by 4 bases, with 12 bases between. This receptor was taken from a young man with type 1 diabetes. Sequencing input: naive CD4+ T cells from blood. The chain carries TRBV19 and TRBJ1-5; D is undetermined. CDR3 region: CASSPKTENQPQHF. As DNA, the CDR3 is TGTGCCAGTAGTCCTAAGACCGAGAATCAGCCCCAGCATTTT.